Included here is one TCR beta chain sequence, with context. What antigen it recognizes has not been identified. No base-level quality is on record; no much larger clone is a single base apart. The data derive from a study of response to subunit inactivated influenza vaccine (dated by TCRdb to the late 2010s). About the full investigation: To follow how T cells responded to a trivalent subunit inactivated influenza vaccine, the researchers relied on deep quantitative profiling of the T cell receptor repertoire.

Compared with germline, V lacks 1 base and J lacks 6 bases; bases without a gene match: 10. The germline V gene encodes CDR1 SEHNR and CDR2 FQNEAQ (reference sequence). The CDR3 sequence holds 16 residues, the cysteine and phenylalanine included. Left in the record is the CDR3 DNA by itself, 48 bases read in frame from the first base. Paper-wide results and their limitations: It was suggested by the authors that each seasonal influenza vaccination may recruit only a limited number of new T cells.

Preparation of the library involved RT-PCR. These reads were obtained on an Illumina HiSeq 2500. TCRdb reran the public reads through fastp at Q25 and MiXCR, keeping productive beta chains. Each record represents a unique CDR3 protein, reported with the most common genes and DNA among its rows. This sample comprises roughly 790,000 distinct CDR3 sequences, approximately 21% of them detected only once. The top ten hold about a tenth of the sample. The receptor comes from a man aged 50-60 years who received an inactivated influenza vaccine. Donor details come from another sample of the same person, matched by shared clones. The sequenced sample was PBMCs from blood, obtained around 5 days after vaccination. In this chain, TRBV7-9 is recombined with TRBJ1-1; 8 of the junction bases match TRBD1. The DNA sequence is given as TGTGCCAGCAGCTTAGGGCAGGGGGCGAGAAGGGCTGAAGCTTTCTTT. Translated, it gives CASSLGQGARRAEAFF.